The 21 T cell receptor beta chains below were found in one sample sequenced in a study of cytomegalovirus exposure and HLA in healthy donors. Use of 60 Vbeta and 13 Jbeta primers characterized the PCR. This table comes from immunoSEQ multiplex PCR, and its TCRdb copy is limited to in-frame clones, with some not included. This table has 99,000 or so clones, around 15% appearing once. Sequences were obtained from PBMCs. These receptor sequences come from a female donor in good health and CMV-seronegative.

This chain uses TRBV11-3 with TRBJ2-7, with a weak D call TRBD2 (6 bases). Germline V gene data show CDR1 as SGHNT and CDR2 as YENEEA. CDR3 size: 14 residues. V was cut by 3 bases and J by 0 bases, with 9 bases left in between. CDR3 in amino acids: CASSFSSGSYEQYF. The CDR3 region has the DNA TGTGCCAGCAGCTTCAGTAGCGGCTCCTACGAGCAGTACTTC.

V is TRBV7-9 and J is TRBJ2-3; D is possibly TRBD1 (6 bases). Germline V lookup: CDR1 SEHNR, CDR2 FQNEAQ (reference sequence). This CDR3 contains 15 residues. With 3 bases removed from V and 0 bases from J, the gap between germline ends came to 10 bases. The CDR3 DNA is TGTGCCAGCAGCTTGACGACAGGTAGCACAGATACGCAGTATTTT. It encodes CASSLTTGSTDTQYF.

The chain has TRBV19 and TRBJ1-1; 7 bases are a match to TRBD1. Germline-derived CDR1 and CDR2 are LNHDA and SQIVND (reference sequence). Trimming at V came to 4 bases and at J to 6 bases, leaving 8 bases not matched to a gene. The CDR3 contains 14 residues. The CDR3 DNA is TGTGCCAGTAGTAGCCAGTCCAGGGGGTCTGAAGCTTTCTTT. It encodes CASSSQSRGSEAFF.

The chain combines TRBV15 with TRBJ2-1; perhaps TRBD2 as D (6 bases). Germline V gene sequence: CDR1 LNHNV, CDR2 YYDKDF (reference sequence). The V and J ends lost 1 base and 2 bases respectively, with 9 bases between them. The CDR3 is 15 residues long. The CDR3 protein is CATSRAGDPYNEQFF. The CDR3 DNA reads TGTGCCACCAGCAGAGCGGGGGACCCCTACAATGAGCAGTTCTTC.

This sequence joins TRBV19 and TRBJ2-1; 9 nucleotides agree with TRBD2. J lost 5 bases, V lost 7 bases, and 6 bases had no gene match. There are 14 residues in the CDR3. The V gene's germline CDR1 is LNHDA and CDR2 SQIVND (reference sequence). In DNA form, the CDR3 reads TGTGCCAGTACTCGACTAGCGGAACACAATGAGCAGTTCTTC. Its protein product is CASTRLAEHNEQFF.

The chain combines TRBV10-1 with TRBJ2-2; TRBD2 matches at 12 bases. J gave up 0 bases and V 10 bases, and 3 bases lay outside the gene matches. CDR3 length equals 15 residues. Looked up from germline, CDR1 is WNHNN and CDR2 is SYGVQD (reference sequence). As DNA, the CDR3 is TGCGCCATCACTAGCGGGGGGACGAACACCGGGGAGCTGTTTTTT. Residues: CAITSGGTNTGELFF.

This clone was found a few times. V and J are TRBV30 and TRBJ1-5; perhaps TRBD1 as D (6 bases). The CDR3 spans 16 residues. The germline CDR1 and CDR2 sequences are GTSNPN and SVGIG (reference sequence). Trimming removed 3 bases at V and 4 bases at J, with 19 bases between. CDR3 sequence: CAWSPPYRDFNQPQHF. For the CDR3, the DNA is TGTGCCTGGAGCCCACCCTACAGGGATTTTAATCAGCCCCAGCATTTT. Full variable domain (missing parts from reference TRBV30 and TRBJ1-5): SQTIHQWPATLVQPVGSPLSLECTVEGTSNPNLYWYRQAAGRGLQLLFYSVGIGQISSEVPQNLSASRPQDRQFILSSKKLLLSDSGFYLCAWSPPYRDFNQPQHFGDGTRLSIL.

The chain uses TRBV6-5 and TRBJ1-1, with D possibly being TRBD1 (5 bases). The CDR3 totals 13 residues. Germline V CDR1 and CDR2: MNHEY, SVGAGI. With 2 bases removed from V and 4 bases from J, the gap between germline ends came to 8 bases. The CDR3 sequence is CASSYGGVTEAFF. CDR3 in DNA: TGTGCCAGCAGTTACGGGGGGGTCACTGAAGCTTTCTTT.

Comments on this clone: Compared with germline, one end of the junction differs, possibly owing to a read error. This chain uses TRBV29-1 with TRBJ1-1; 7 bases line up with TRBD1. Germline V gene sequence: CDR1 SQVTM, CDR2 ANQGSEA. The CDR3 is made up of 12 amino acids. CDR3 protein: CSVGTGYTAAFF. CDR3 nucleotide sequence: TGCAGCGTTGGGACAGGTTACACTGCAGCTTTCTTT.

The CDR3 spells CASSQERQGAQYF. CDR3 nucleotides: TGCGCCAGCAGCCAAGAGAGACAGGGTGCCCAGTACTTC. This chain joins TRBV4-3 and TRBJ2-4, with TRBD1 matching 7 bases. Trimming cost V 0 bases and J 13 bases; bases outside gene matches: 6. Germline V gives CDR1 LGHNA, CDR2 YSLEER. This CDR3 is 13 amino acids long.

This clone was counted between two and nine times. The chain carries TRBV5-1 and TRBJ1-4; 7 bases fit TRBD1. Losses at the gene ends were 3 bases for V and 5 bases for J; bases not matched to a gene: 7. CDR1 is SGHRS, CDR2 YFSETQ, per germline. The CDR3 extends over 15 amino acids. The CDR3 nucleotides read TGCGCCAGCAGCTCCCGGGACAGCCTCAATGAAAAACTGTTTTTT. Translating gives CASSSRDSLNEKLFF.

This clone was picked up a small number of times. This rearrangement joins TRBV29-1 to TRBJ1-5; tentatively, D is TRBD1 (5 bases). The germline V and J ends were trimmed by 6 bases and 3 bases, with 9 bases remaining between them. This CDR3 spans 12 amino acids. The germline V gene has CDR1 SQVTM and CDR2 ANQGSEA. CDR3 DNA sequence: TGCAGCGTGGGGGGGGTCAATCAGCCCCAGCATTTT. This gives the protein CSVGGVNQPQHF.

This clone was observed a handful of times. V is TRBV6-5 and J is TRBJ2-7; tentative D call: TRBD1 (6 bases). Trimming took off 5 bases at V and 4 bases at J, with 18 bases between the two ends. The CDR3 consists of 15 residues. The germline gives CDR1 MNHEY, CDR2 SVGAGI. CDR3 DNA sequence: TGTGCCAGCAGTGCCATCCTAGGGGGTTGGTACGAGCAGTACTTC. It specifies CASSAILGGWYEQYF.

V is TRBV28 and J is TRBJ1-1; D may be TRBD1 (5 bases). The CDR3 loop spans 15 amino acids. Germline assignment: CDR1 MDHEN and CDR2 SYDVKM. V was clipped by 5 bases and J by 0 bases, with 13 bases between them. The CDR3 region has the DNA TGTGCCAGCAGTCCCGGACACAGCGTGAACACTGAAGCTTTCTTT. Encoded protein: CASSPGHSVNTEAFF. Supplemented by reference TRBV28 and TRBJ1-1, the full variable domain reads DVKVTQSSRYLVKRTGEKVFLECVQDMDHENMFWYRQDPGLGLRLIYFSYDVKMKEKGDIPEGYSVSREKKERFSLILESASTNQTSMYLCASSPGHSVNTEAFFGQGTRLTVV.

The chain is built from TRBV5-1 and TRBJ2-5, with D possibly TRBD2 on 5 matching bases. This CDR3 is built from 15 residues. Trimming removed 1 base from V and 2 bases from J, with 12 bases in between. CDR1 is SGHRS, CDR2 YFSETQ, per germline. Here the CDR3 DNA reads TGCGCCAGCAGCTTGCCTTGGACGGGGCAAGAGACCCAGTACTTC. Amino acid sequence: CASSLPWTGQETQYF.

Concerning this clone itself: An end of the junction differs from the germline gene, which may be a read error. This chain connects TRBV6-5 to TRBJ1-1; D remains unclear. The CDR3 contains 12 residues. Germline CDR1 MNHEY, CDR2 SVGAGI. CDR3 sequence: CASSSPHVQPHF. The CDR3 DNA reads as TGTGCCAGCAGCTCACCTCATGTACAGCCCCATTTT.

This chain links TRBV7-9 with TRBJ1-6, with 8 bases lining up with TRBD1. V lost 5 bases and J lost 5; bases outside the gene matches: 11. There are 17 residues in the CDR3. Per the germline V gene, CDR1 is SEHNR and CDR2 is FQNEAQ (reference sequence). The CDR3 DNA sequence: TGTGCCAGCAGCCCCGGACAGGGAGTTTTCGATAATTCACCCCTCCACTTT. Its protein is CASSPGQGVFDNSPLHF. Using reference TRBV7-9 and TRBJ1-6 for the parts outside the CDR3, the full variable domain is DTGVSQNPRHKITKRGQNVTFRCDPISEHNRLYWYRQTLGQGPEFLTYFQNEAQLEKSRLLSDRFSAERPKGSFSTLEIQRTEQGDSAMYLCASSPGQGVFDNSPLHFGNGTRLTVT.

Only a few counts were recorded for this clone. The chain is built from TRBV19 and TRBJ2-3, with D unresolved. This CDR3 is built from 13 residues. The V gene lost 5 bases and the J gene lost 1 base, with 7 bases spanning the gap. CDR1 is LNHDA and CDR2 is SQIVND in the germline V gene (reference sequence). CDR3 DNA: TGTGCCAGTAGTCTATTGGGCACAGATACGCAGTATTTT. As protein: CASSLLGTDTQYF.

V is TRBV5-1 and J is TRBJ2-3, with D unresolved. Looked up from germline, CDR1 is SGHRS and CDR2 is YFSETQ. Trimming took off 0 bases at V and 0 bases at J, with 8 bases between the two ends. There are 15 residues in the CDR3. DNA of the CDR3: TGCGCCAGCAGCTTGGGCCAGGTTAGCACAGATACGCAGTATTTT. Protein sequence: CASSLGQVSTDTQYF.

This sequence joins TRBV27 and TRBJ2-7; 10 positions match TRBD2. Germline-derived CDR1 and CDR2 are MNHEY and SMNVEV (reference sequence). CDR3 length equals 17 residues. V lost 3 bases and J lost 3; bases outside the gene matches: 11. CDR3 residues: CASSLWASGSERYEQYF. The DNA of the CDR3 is TGTGCCAGCAGTTTGTGGGCTAGCGGGAGTGAGCGCTACGAGCAGTACTTC.

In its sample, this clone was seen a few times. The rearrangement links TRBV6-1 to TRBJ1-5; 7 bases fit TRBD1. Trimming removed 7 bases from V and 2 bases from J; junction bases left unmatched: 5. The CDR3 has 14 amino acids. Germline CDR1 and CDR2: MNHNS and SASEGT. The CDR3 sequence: CASTRGDGNQPQHF. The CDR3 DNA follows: TGTGCCAGCACCAGGGGGGATGGCAATCAGCCCCAGCATTTT.